This T cell receptor (beta chain) was sequenced during a study of shared clonotypes between healthy human individuals. About the study: Three plates were used per donor for CD4 naive, three for CD4 memory, two for CD8 naive and one for CD8 memory.

The assay was immunoSEQ multiplex PCR, and TCRdb's table has in-frame clones only and misses some. This repertoire shows 1.5 million to 1.9 million clones, under 99% found once; its top ten account for about 0.45%. The V gene end was trimmed by 0 bases and the J gene end by 9 bases; junction bases not matched to a gene: 1. This CDR3 is 13 amino acids long. Germline V lookup: CDR1 SGHRS, CDR2 YFSETQ. The sample consisted of naive CD4+ T cells sorted from blood. The subset: CD45RA+ positively selected. The source is a man aged 25 to 45 in good health. The chain couples TRBV5-1 to TRBJ2-3; the match to TRBD2 covers 10 bases. The CDR3 spells CASSLETSGTQYF. The DNA of the CDR3 is TGCGCCAGCAGCTTGGAGACTAGCGGGACGCAGTATTTT.